Detailed here is one TCR beta chain. Its specificity is not known. The data stem from a study of cytomegalovirus exposure and HLA in healthy donors. Points from the study as a whole: In vitro, three CMV-associated chains proved specific for CMV antigens.

The CDR3 extends over 14 amino acids. V shed 1 base and J 7 bases; nucleotides not matched to a gene: 2. Germline CDR1 SEHNR, CDR2 FQNEAQ (reference sequence). The study sampled nominally healthy donors, though unrecorded immune exposures were likely. Use of 60 Vbeta and 13 Jbeta primers characterized the PCR. The data were produced by immunoSEQ multiplex PCR, yet TCRdb's version contains in-frame clones alone and is incomplete. The sample consists of 150,000 to 160,000 clones, 65% to 75% of them appearing once. The TCR sequence derives from a man younger than 45 in good health and CMV-seronegative. V gene TRBV7-9 combines with J gene TRBJ1-4; 8 positions agree with TRBD1. Sequenced material: PBMCs. The CDR3 DNA follows: TGTGCCAGCAGCTTAGGGGGGACAGGTGAAAAACTGTTTTTT. It codes for CASSLGGTGEKLFF.